The sequence of this T cell receptor (beta chain) was determined in a study of control samples from healthy donors and cancer patients. Assay: immunoSEQ multiplex PCR; the TCRdb copy retains only in-frame clones and omits some. The sample holds 80,000 to 100,000 clones; 79% are singletons and the top ten take more than 9%. V lost 5 bases, J lost 4 bases, and 17 bases lay in between. Germline V CDR1 and CDR2: MDHEN, SYDVKM. The CDR3 is 15 amino acids. The sequencing input was blood. This clonotype was sampled from a woman aged 25 to 45 in good health. The chain uses TRBV28 and TRBJ1-2; D unclear. This CDR3 reads CASSPSGRAGYGYTF. CDR3 nucleotide sequence: TGTGCCAGCAGTCCCTCCGGACGGGCGGGCTATGGCTACACCTTC.